This is a list of T cell receptor beta chains from one sample in a study of spatial heterogeneity in lung cancer. TCRdb ran MiXCR on the 5' RACE reads and lists one entry per CDR3 protein. The repertoire consists of about 7,500 distinct CDR3 sequences, with roughly 3.8% occurring once and the leading ten covering around 25%. The sample in question was normal lung tissue next to the tumor, obtained at surgery. The receptors were sampled from a female donor with early-stage non-small cell lung cancer. Each CDR3 is given with its conserved first and last residue. Fields, in order: CDR3 protein, CDR3 DNA, D gene, V gene, clone size, J gene. D genes are given only for firm matches. Size values are once, few and many counts, or a class for expanded clones, and some rows have none.

cdr3_aa: CASSHGTGSGNTIYF
cdr3_nt: TGTGCCAGCAGTCATGGGACAGGCTCTGGAAACACCATATATTTT
d_call: TRBD1
v_call: TRBV16
clone_size: .
j_call: TRBJ1-3

cdr3_aa: CASSYTLGGQFF
cdr3_nt: TGTGCCAGCAGTTACACGTTAGGGGGGCAGTTCTTC
d_call: .
v_call: TRBV6-2/TRBV6-3
clone_size: medium-sized
j_call: TRBJ2-1

cdr3_aa: CSVEDQGTKNIQYF
cdr3_nt: TGCAGCGTTGAAGATCAGGGGACCAAAAACATTCAGTACTTC
d_call: .
v_call: TRBV29-1
clone_size: many
j_call: TRBJ2-4

cdr3_aa: CASSIIAGQAYEQYF
cdr3_nt: TGTGCCAGTAGTATTATCGCGGGACAGGCCTACGAGCAGTACTTC
d_call: TRBD1
v_call: TRBV19
clone_size: many
j_call: TRBJ2-7

cdr3_aa: CASSPKRGRETQYF
cdr3_nt: TGTGCCAGCTCACCGAAAAGGGGCCGAGAGACCCAGTACTTC
d_call: .
v_call: TRBV18
clone_size: many
j_call: TRBJ2-5

cdr3_aa: CATSDPGTGGHNEQFF
cdr3_nt: TGTGCCACCAGTGACCCCGGGACAGGGGGACACAATGAGCAGTTCTTC
d_call: TRBD1
v_call: TRBV24-1
clone_size: .
j_call: TRBJ2-1

cdr3_aa: CASSRYGTKSTDTQYF
cdr3_nt: TGTGCCAGCAGCCGCTACGGGACTAAAAGCACAGATACGCAGTATTTT
d_call: TRBD2
v_call: TRBV7-7
clone_size: many
j_call: TRBJ2-3

cdr3_aa: CSVEDQEGVSYEQYF
cdr3_nt: TGCAGCGTTGAAGATCAGGAAGGTGTCTCCTACGAGCAGTACTTC
d_call: .
v_call: TRBV29-1
clone_size: medium-sized
j_call: TRBJ2-7

cdr3_aa: CASRDSGTDLYGYTF
cdr3_nt: TGTGCCAGCAGGGATTCCGGGACGGACCTCTATGGCTACACCTTC
d_call: .
v_call: TRBV6-5
clone_size: medium-sized
j_call: TRBJ1-2

cdr3_aa: CASSTPQRTDLSYNEQFF
cdr3_nt: TGCGCCAGCAGCACACCCCAAAGGACGGACCTCTCCTACAATGAGCAGTTCTTC
d_call: .
v_call: TRBV5-1
clone_size: many
j_call: TRBJ2-1

cdr3_aa: CASSLQETQYF
cdr3_nt: TGCGCCAGCAGCTTACAAGAGACCCAGTACTTC
d_call: .
v_call: TRBV5-1
clone_size: medium-sized
j_call: TRBJ2-5

cdr3_aa: CASSRPGTGDEKLFF
cdr3_nt: TGTGCCAGCAGCCGTCCCGGGACAGGGGATGAAAAACTGTTTTTT
d_call: TRBD1
v_call: TRBV7-2
clone_size: many
j_call: TRBJ1-4

cdr3_aa: CACTTSSGGYNEQFF
cdr3_nt: TGTGCCTGCACAACCTCTAGCGGGGGGTACAATGAGCAGTTCTTC
d_call: TRBD2
v_call: TRBV30
clone_size: .
j_call: TRBJ2-1

cdr3_aa: CASSLLSGQETQYF
cdr3_nt: TGTGCCAGTAGTCTACTGAGCGGACAAGAGACCCAGTACTTC
d_call: .
v_call: TRBV19
clone_size: .
j_call: TRBJ2-5

cdr3_aa: CSVEEQPFTEAFF
cdr3_nt: TGCAGCGTTGAAGAACAGCCGTTCACTGAAGCTTTCTTT
d_call: .
v_call: TRBV29-1
clone_size: medium-sized
j_call: TRBJ1-1

cdr3_aa: CASSPSPDRTYEQYF
cdr3_nt: TGTGCCAGCTCACCCTCACCGGACAGGACCTACGAGCAGTACTTC
d_call: TRBD1
v_call: TRBV18
clone_size: medium-sized
j_call: TRBJ2-7

cdr3_aa: CATSPGLGEQFF
cdr3_nt: TGTGCCACCAGTCCCGGGTTGGGTGAGCAGTTCTTC
d_call: .
v_call: TRBV15
clone_size: medium-sized
j_call: TRBJ2-1

cdr3_aa: CASSGQRGVAKNIQYF
cdr3_nt: TGTGCCAGCTCCGGGCAGCGGGGTGTAGCCAAAAACATTCAGTACTTC
d_call: TRBD2
v_call: TRBV11-2
clone_size: medium-sized
j_call: TRBJ2-4

cdr3_aa: CASRTWGSNQPQHF
cdr3_nt: TGTGCCAGCCGGACTTGGGGGAGCAATCAGCCCCAGCATTTT
d_call: .
v_call: TRBV2
clone_size: .
j_call: TRBJ1-5

cdr3_aa: CASSQDQSVSYEQYF
cdr3_nt: TGCGCCAGCAGCCAAGATCAGTCAGTATCCTACGAGCAGTACTTC
d_call: .
v_call: TRBV4-3
clone_size: many
j_call: TRBJ2-7

cdr3_aa: CASSSPASNTGELFF
cdr3_nt: TGTGCCAGCAGCTCCCCGGCATCCAACACCGGGGAGCTGTTTTTT
d_call: .
v_call: TRBV7-6
clone_size: medium-sized
j_call: TRBJ2-2

cdr3_aa: CASRQPGQSSSNTGELFF
cdr3_nt: TGTGCCAGTAGACAACCGGGACAGAGTAGCTCGAACACCGGGGAGCTGTTTTTT
d_call: TRBD1
v_call: TRBV19
clone_size: few
j_call: TRBJ2-2

cdr3_aa: CSVAVGTGELFF
cdr3_nt: TGCAGCGTTGCCGTGGGCACCGGGGAGCTGTTTTTT
d_call: .
v_call: TRBV29-1
clone_size: many
j_call: TRBJ2-2

cdr3_aa: CASKLGTDTQYF
cdr3_nt: TGTGCCAGCAAATTAGGCACAGATACGCAGTATTTT
d_call: .
v_call: TRBV3-1
clone_size: .
j_call: TRBJ2-3